The 16 T cell receptor beta chains in this list originate from one sample, sequenced in a study of lymphopenia after photon versus proton radiotherapy. Sequencing was performed with immunoSEQ multiplex PCR; in TCRdb, only in-frame clones are kept and a portion is missing. The data contain approximately 30,000 clones, approximately 95% of them singletons. The material sequenced was peripheral blood, taken from a patient treated with photon-based radiotherapy. The receptors come from a woman between 45 and 65 years old with cholangiocarcinoma.

J is TRBJ1-2 and V is TRBV7-9; no reliable D call. The CDR3 contains 8 residues. The germline V and J ends were trimmed by 4 bases and 14 bases, with 5 bases remaining between them. Germline V CDR1 and CDR2: SEHNR, FQNEAQ (reference sequence). As DNA, the CDR3 is TGTGCCAGCAGCTCTCTTACCTTC. It encodes CASSSLTF.

The chain links TRBV5-1 to TRBJ1-1; 8 nucleotides line up with TRBD1. Germline CDR1 is SGHRS and CDR2 is YFSETQ. This CDR3 has 14 amino acids. With V trimmed by 2 bases and J by 4 bases, 4 bases remained unmatched. The CDR3 DNA sequence: TGCGCCAGCAGCTTCGACAGGGGTTTCACTGAAGCTTTCTTT. This sequence encodes CASSFDRGFTEAFF.

This chain connects TRBV10-3 to TRBJ1-2; tentative D call: TRBD1 (5 bases). This CDR3 spans 14 amino acids. V was shortened by 7 bases and J by 4 bases, with 16 bases between the two germline ends. Germline assignment: CDR1 ENHRY and CDR2 SYGVKD. The chain's CDR3 is CAIKRVEQAYGYTF. CDR3 sequence (DNA): TGTGCCATCAAGAGGGTCGAACAGGCCTATGGCTACACCTTC.

This chain joins TRBV6-5 and TRBJ1-5; D gene ambiguous. The CDR3 is 14 residues long. V was clipped by 0 bases and J by 4 bases, with 7 bases between them. Germline values: CDR1 MNHEY, CDR2 SVGAGI. The CDR3 bases are TGTGCCAGCAGTTACTCGTTCGGGAATCAGCCCCAGCATTTT. Its translation: CASSYSFGNQPQHF.

The chain is built from TRBV11-2 and TRBJ1-2; D remains unclear. CDR3 length equals 14 residues. Germline-derived CDR1 and CDR2 are SGHAT and FQNNGV. The V end was cut by 1 base, the J end by 6 bases, with 12 bases between. The CDR3 here is CASSLATGEDGYTF. For the CDR3, the DNA is TGTGCCAGCAGCTTAGCTACTGGGGAGGATGGCTACACCTTC.

The chain employs TRBV2 and TRBJ2-1; TRBD1 is a possible D gene (6 bases). The CDR3 covers 17 residues. From germline, CDR1 is SNHLY and CDR2 FYNNEI. The V and J ends lost 0 bases and 3 bases respectively, with 15 bases between them. CDR3 residues: CASSEALKARGYNEQFF. DNA of the CDR3: TGTGCCAGCAGTGAAGCGCTAAAGGCCAGGGGCTACAATGAGCAGTTCTTC.

The chain employs TRBV7-9 and TRBJ2-3; TRBD2 agrees at 10 bases. Trimming at V came to 0 bases and at J to 5 bases, leaving 5 bases not matched to a gene. The CDR3 has 16 residues. Germline V CDR1 and CDR2: SEHNR, FQNEAQ (reference sequence). DNA for the CDR3: TGTGCCAGCAGCTTAGCTCACGCTAGCGGGGGAGATACGCAGTATTTT. Residues: CASSLAHASGGDTQYF.

The V and J genes are TRBV30 and TRBJ1-5, with D possibly being TRBD1 (6 bases). The CDR3 has 14 amino acids. From germline, CDR1 is GTSNPN and CDR2 SVGIG (reference sequence). Trimming stripped 4 bases from V and 6 bases from J, with 16 bases between. CDR3 sequence reads: CAWTSGVGTQPQHF. The DNA of the CDR3 is TGTGCCTGGACCTCAGGGGTAGGGACTCAGCCCCAGCATTTT. Together with reference TRBV30 and TRBJ1-5, the CDR3 gives the full variable domain: SQTIHQWPATLVQPVGSPLSLECTVEGTSNPNLYWYRQAAGRGLQLLFYSVGIGQISSEVPQNLSASRPQDRQFILSSKKLLLSDSGFYLCAWTSGVGTQPQHFGDGTRLSIL.

The chain joins TRBV19 to TRBJ1-1; D gene ambiguous. Germline-derived CDR1 and CDR2 are LNHDA and SQIVND (reference sequence). This CDR3 contains 13 residues. V was trimmed by 5 bases and J by 3 bases, leaving 10 bases between them. The CDR3 loop reads CASSSGLYTEAFF. Here the CDR3 DNA reads TGTGCCAGTAGTTCTGGTTTATACACTGAAGCTTTCTTT.

The chain is built from TRBV4-3 and TRBJ2-7; maybe TRBD1 (6 bases). This CDR3 region has 15 residues. V dropped 0 bases and J dropped 3 bases, with 12 bases sitting between them. Germline CDR1 LGHNA, CDR2 YSLEER. The CDR3 is CASSQDAGANYEQYF. In nucleotides, the CDR3 is TGCGCCAGCAGCCAAGATGCAGGGGCGAACTACGAGCAGTACTTC.

The rearrangement uses TRBV29-1 and TRBJ2-7, with D unresolved. The CDR3 sequence is 14 residues long. Trimming took 4 bases from V and 0 from J, leaving 13 bases between them. Germline V gives CDR1 SQVTM, CDR2 ANQGSEA. This CDR3 reads CSVAVSLSSYEQYF. Here the CDR3 DNA reads TGCAGCGTTGCCGTCTCCCTGAGCTCCTACGAGCAGTACTTC.

The V and J genes are TRBV19 and TRBJ2-7; TRBD1 agrees at 8 bases. The V gene's germline CDR1 is LNHDA and CDR2 SQIVND (reference sequence). The CDR3 runs to 14 residues. Trimming cost V 4 bases and J 2 bases; bases outside gene matches: 4. CDR3 residues: CASSNQGAPYEQYF. The CDR3 nucleotides are TGTGCCAGTAGTAACCAGGGGGCCCCCTACGAGCAGTACTTC.

The rearrangement links TRBV10-3 to TRBJ1-2; D ambiguous. V lost 11 bases and J lost 7, with 17 bases in between. The germline CDR1 and CDR2 sequences are ENHRY and SYGVKD. This CDR3 is 12 amino acids long. The CDR3 reads CACGRAEGGYTF. CDR3 nucleotides: TGTGCCTGCGGCAGAGCGGAAGGTGGCTACACCTTC.

V usage is TRBV28 and J usage is TRBJ2-7; 7 bases map to TRBD1. Germline CDR1 reads MDHEN; CDR2 reads SYDVKM. This CDR3 region has 13 residues. V trimming: 9 bases; J trimming: 5 bases; junction bases outside the gene matches: 10. CDR3 protein: CASSRQGVNEQYF. CDR3 in DNA: TGTGCCAGTTCTCGACAGGGAGTGAACGAGCAGTACTTC.

This clone has just one count. The V and J genes are TRBV19 and TRBJ2-1, with 10 nucleotides matching TRBD2. The CDR3 loop spans 15 amino acids. CDR1 and CDR2 from the germline V gene are LNHDA and SQIVND (reference sequence). V shed 3 bases and J 7 bases; nucleotides not matched to a gene: 6. The CDR3 DNA reads TGTGCCAGTAGTATTCGGGCTAGCGGGGGAAATGAGCAGTTCTTC. It translates to CASSIRASGGNEQFF. The variable domain in full, with the rest retrieved from reference TRBV19 and TRBJ2-1, is DGGITQSPKYLFRKEGQNVTLSCEQNLNHDAMYWYRQDPGQGLRLIYYSQIVNDFQKGDIAEGYSVSREKKESFPLTVTSAQKNPTAFYLCASSIRASGGNEQFFGPGTRLTVL.

The sample holds a few counts of this clone. The V gene is TRBV5-6, the J gene TRBJ1-1; the D gene is possibly TRBD1 (6 bases). Per the germline V gene, CDR1 is SGHDT and CDR2 is YYEEEE. Trimming took off 4 bases at V and 1 base at J, with 17 bases between the two ends. The CDR3 is made up of 16 amino acids. The CDR3 coding sequence is TGTGCCAGCAGCGCACGGAACAGGGTGGGGAACACTGAAGCTTTCTTT. Residues: CASSARNRVGNTEAFF.